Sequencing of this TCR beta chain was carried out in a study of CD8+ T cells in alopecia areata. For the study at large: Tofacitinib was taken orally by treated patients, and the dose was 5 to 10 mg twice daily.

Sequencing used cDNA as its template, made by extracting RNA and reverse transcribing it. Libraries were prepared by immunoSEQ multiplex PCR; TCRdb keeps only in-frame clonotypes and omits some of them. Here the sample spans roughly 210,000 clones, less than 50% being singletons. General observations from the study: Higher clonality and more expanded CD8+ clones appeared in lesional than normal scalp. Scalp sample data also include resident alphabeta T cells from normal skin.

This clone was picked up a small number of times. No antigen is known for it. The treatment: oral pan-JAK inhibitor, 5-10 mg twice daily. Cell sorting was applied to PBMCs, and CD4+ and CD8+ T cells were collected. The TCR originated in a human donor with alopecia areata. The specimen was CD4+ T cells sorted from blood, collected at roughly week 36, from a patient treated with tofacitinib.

Here the CDR3 reads CAWSVLPEETQYF. The DNA of the CDR3 is TGTGCCTGGAGTGTCCTACCCGAAGAGACCCAGTACTTC. The chain joins TRBV30 to TRBJ2-5; no firm D call. V was trimmed by 0 bases and J by 3 bases, leaving 8 bases between them. This CDR3 has 13 residues. Germline lookup yields CDR1 GTSNPN and CDR2 SVGIG (reference sequence).